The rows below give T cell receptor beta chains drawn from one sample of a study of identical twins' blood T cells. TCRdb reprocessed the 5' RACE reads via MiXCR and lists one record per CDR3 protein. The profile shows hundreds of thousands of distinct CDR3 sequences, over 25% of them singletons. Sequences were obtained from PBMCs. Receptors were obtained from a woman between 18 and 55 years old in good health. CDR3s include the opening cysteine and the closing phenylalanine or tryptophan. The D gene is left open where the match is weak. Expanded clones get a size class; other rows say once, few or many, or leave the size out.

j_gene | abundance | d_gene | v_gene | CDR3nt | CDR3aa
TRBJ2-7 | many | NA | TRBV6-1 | TGTGCCAGCAGTGAAATCTTCAAGGGATTGTCCAGCTTCTTC | CASSEIFKGLSSFF
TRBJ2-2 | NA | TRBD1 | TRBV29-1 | TGCAGCGTGAGGGACAGAGCTACCGGGGAGCTGTTTTTT | CSVRDRATGELFF
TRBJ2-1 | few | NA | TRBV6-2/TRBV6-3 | TGTGCCAGCAGTTACTCTCAACAGGGAACGAATGAGCAGTTCTTC | CASSYSQQGTNEQFF
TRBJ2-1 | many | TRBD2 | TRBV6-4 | TGTGCCAGCAGTGTAGGCGGGGGGGACTACAATGAGCAGTTCTTC | CASSVGGGDYNEQFF
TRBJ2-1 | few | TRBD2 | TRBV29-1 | TGCAGCGAATTGCTAGCGGGGAGCTCCTACAATGAGCAGTTCTTC | CSELLAGSSYNEQFF
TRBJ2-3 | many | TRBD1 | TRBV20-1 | TGCAGTGTTGACAGGGGCACAGATACGCAGTATTTT | CSVDRGTDTQYF
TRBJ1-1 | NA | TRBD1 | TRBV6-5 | TGTGCCGGCACCTTACAGGGGCCTAACACTGAAGCTTTCTTT | CAGTLQGPNTEAFF
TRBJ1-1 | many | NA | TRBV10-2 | TGCGCCAGCAGTGAGGTACCCTTGAACACTGAAGCTTTCTTT | CASSEVPLNTEAFF
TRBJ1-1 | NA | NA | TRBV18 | TGTGCCAGCTCACCGCCAGGCGCTCGGGGCACTGAAGCTTTCTTT | CASSPPGARGTEAFF
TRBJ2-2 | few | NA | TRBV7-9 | TGTGCCAGCAGCTTTGGTCCTCGGATGAACACCGGGGAGCTGTTTTTT | CASSFGPRMNTGELFF
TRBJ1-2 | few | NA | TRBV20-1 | TGCAGTGCGTTACAGGGCATCCATGGCTACACCTTC | CSALQGIHGYTF
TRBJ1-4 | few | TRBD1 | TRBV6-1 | TGTGCCAGCAGGATAGGACAGGGAGGGAATGAAAAACTGTTTTTT | CASRIGQGGNEKLFF
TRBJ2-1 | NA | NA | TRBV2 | TGTGCCAGCAGTCAAGAGGGGGGAGACTCCTACAATGAGCAGTTCTTC | CASSQEGGDSYNEQFF
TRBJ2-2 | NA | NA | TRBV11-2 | TGTGCCAGCAGCTTCGTCGCAGGAGGTGGGACCGGGGAGCTGTTTTTT | CASSFVAGGGTGELFF
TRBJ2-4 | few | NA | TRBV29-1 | TGCAGCGTTGTCAACAGGGCCAAAAACATTCAGTACTTC | CSVVNRAKNIQYF
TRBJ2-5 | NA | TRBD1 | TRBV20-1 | TGCAGTGCTAAGGGACAGCCCCCGTACCAAGAGACCCAGTACTTC | CSAKGQPPYQETQYF
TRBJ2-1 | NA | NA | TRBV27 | TGTGCCAGCAGTTATTACGGGGAACAATACAATGAGCAGTTCTTC | CASSYYGEQYNEQFF
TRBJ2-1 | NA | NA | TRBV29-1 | TGCAGCGTTGAAGGGCAGGAGAGCTCCTACAATGAGCAGTTCTTC | CSVEGQESSYNEQFF
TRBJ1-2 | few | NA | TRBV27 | NA | CASSSSTRGYTF
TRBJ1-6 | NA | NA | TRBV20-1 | TGCAGTGCGGTGAGCTCCTATAATTCACCCCTCCACTTT | CSAVSSYNSPLHF
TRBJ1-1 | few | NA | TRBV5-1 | TGCGCCAGCAGCTTGGAACAGGGTGCGACCGGGGAAGCTTTCTTT | CASSLEQGATGEAFF